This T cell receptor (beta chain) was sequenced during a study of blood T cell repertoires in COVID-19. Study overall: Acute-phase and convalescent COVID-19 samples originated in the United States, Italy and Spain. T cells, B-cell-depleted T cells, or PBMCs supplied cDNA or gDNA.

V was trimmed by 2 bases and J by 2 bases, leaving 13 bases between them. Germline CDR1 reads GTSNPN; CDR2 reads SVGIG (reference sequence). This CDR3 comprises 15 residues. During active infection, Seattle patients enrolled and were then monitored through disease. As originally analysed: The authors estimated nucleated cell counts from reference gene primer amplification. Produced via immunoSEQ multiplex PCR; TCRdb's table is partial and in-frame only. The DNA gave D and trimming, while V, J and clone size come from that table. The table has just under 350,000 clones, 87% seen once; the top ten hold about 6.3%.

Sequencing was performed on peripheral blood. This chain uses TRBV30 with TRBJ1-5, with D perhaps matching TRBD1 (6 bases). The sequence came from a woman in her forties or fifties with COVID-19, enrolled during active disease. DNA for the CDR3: TGTGCCTGGAGTACTCCGGGGGGCGGCAATCAGCCCCAGCATTTT. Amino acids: CAWSTPGGGNQPQHF. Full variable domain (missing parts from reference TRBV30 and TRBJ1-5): SQTIHQWPATLVQPVGSPLSLECTVEGTSNPNLYWYRQAAGRGLQLLFYSVGIGQISSEVPQNLSASRPQDRQFILSSKKLLLSDSGFYLCAWSTPGGGNQPQHFGDGTRLSIL.